This T cell receptor beta chain emerged from a study of blood T cell repertoires in COVID-19. Study details: Researchers got acute and convalescent COVID-19 samples from the United States, Italy and Spain. PBMCs, B-cell-depleted T cells, or T cells provided the cDNA or gDNA that made up the material.

The CDR3 spans 14 residues. Germline V gene data show CDR1 as MDHEN and CDR2 as SYDVKM. V gave up 5 bases and J gave up 6 bases; unmatched junction bases: 6. Authors' methods: Estimation of nucleated cell counts was performed using reference gene primer amplification. Measured with immunoSEQ multiplex PCR; TCRdb has only the in-frame clones, and not every one. From that table come the V and J calls and clone size; the DNA was used to work out D and trimming. The sample shows some 210,000 clones, roughly 84% of them seen only once. Sequencing was done on a sample of peripheral blood. The chain has TRBV28 and TRBJ2-3, with 9 bases lining up with TRBD1. This sequence was found in a human donor in a cohort sampled during active COVID-19. The CDR3 sequence: CASSTGTGWDTQYF. The DNA for the CDR3 is TGTGCCAGCAGTACCGGGACAGGGTGGGATACGCAGTATTTT.